A selection of T cell receptor beta chains follows, all from one sample in a study of shared clonotypes between healthy human individuals. Sequencing was performed with immunoSEQ multiplex PCR; in TCRdb, only in-frame clones are kept and a portion is missing. The table has roughly 2.5 million clones, approximately 92% seen once. Sequenced: naive CD4+ T cells sorted from blood. Receptors originate from a man between 18 and 35 years old in good health. CDR3s include the opening cysteine and the closing phenylalanine or tryptophan. The D gene is left open where the match is weak. Clone size is shown for a subset of rows, as once, few, many or a class of expanded clone.

TRBV30	-	TRBJ1-4	TRBD1	CAWSPGGAGVKLFF	TGTGCCTGGAGTCCAGGGGGGGCAGGGGTAAAACTGTTTTTT
TRBV2	-	TRBJ2-2	-	CASSEAGLGNTGELFF	TGTGCCAGCAGTGAAGCAGGGCTTGGGAACACCGGGGAGCTGTTTTTT
TRBV7-6	-	TRBJ2-3	-	CASSLQGDTQYF	TGTGCCAGCAGCTTACAGGGAGATACGCAGTATTTT
TRBV6-1	-	TRBJ2-6	-	CASGRTATGANVLTF	TGTGCCAGCGGCAGGACAGCCACTGGGGCCAACGTCCTGACTTTC
TRBV5-1	once	TRBJ1-4	-	CASRRSTNEKLFF	TGCGCCAGCAGACGGTCAACTAATGAAAAACTGTTTTTT
TRBV6-6	-	TRBJ2-7	-	CASRRQIGEQYF	TGTGCCAGCAGACGACAGATCGGGGAGCAGTACTTC
TRBV9	-	TRBJ2-3	-	CASSLGLSDTQYF	TGTGCCAGCAGCCTAGGGCTCTCGGATACGCAGTATTTT
TRBV7-6	-	TRBJ1-1	TRBD1	CASSLIQGARTEAFF	TGTGCCAGCAGCCTGATACAGGGGGCGCGGACTGAAGCTTTCTTT
TRBV9	-	TRBJ2-7	TRBD2	CASSGGLAGSYEQYF	TGTGCCAGCAGCGGGGGACTAGCGGGTTCCTACGAGCAGTACTTC
TRBV6-6	-	TRBJ2-2	-	CASGSAPGELFF	TGTGCCAGCGGCTCGGCACCCGGGGAGCTGTTTTTT
TRBV6-6	-	TRBJ2-7	TRBD1	CASSHTGVEQYF	TGTGCCAGCAGTCACACAGGGGTCGAGCAGTACTTC
TRBV5-4	-	TRBJ2-3	-	CASSFRGGRTDTQYF	TGTGCCAGCAGCTTCCGCGGAGGCAGGACAGATACGCAGTATTTT
TRBV19	-	TRBJ2-2	-	CAKTRGTGELFF	TGTGCCAAGACGAGGGGAACCGGGGAGCTGTTTTTT
TRBV18	-	TRBJ2-4	-	CASSPPGQSNIQYF	TGTGCCAGCTCACCACCCGGACAGTCAAACATTCAGTACTTC
TRBV14	-	TRBJ2-5	-	CASSQFLGETQYF	TGTGCCAGCAGTCAATTCCTAGGGGAGACCCAGTACTTC
TRBV6-1	-	TRBJ1-1	-	CASSVQVNTEAFF	TGTGCCAGCAGTGTACAGGTCAACACTGAAGCTTTCTTT